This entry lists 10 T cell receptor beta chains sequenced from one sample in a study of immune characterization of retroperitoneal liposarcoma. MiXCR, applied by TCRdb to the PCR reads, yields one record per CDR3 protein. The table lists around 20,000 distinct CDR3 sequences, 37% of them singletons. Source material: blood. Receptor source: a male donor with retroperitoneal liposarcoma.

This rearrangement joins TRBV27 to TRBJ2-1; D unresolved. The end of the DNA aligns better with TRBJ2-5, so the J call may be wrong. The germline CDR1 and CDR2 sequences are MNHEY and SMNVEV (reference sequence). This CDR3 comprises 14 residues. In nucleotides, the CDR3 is TGTGCCAGCAGTTTATCGTACAGAGAAGAGACCCAGTACTTC. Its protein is CASSLSYREETQYF.

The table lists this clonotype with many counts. The CDR3 spells CASSPGPIKGHEQYF. CDR3 nucleotides: TGTGCCAGCAGCCCGGGACCGATTAAGGGACATGAGCAGTACTTC. The chain links TRBV7-3 to TRBJ2-1; maybe TRBD1 (6 bases). Judging by the DNA end, TRBJ2-7 fits better; the J call may be wrong. The CDR3 is 15 amino acids. The V gene's germline CDR1 is SGHTA and CDR2 FQGTGA.

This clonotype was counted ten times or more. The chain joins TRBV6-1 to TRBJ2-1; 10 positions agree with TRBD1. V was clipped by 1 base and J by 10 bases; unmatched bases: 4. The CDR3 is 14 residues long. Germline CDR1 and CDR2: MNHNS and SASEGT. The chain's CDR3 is CASSEGQGAYEQFF. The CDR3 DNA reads TGTGCCAGCAGTGAAGGACAGGGGGCATACGAGCAGTTCTTC.

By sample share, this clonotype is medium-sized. The CDR3 is CASSSPRRTRYEQYF. The CDR3 DNA sequence: TGTGCCAGCAGTTCCCCTCGCAGGACACGGTACGAGCAGTACTTC. V is TRBV6-1 and J is TRBJ2-1; tentatively, D is TRBD1 (5 bases). The DNA end is more similar to TRBJ2-7, so the J call may be wrong. The CDR3 has 15 residues. Germline V gene lookup returns CDR1 MNHNS and CDR2 SASEGT.

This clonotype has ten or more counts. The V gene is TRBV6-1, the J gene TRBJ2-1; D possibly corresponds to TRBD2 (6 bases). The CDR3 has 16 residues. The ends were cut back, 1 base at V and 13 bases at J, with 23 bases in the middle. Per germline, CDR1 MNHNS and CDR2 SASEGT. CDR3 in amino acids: CASSEGTGSWGETQFF. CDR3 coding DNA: TGTGCCAGCAGTGAAGGGACGGGGAGTTGGGGGGAGACCCAGTTCTTC.

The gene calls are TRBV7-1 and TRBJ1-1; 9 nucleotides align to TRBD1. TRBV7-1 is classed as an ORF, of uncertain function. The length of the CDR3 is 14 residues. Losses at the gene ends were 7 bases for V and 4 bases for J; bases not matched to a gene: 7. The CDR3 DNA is TGTGCCAGCACCGATATGACAGGGGGCACTGAAGCTTTCTTT. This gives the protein CASTDMTGGTEAFF.

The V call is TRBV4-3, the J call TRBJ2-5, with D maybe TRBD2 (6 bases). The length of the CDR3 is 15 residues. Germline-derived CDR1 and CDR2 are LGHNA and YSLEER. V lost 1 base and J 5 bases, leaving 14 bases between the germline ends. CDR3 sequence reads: CASSQVNSGVETQYF. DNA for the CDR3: TGCGCCAGCAGCCAAGTTAATTCGGGGGTGGAGACCCAGTACTTC.

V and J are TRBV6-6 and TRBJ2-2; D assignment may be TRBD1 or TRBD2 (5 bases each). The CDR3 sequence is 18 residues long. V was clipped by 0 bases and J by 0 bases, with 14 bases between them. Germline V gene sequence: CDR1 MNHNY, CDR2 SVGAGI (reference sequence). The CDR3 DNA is TGTGCCAGCAGTTACTCGACGGGGCCCTATGCGAACACCGGGGAGCTGTTTTTT. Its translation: CASSYSTGPYANTGELFF.

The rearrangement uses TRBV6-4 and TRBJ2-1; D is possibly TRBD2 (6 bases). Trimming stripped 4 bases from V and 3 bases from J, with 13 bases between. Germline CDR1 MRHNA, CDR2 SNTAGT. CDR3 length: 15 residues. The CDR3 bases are TGTGCCAGCAGTGCCTCTAGCGTGAGCTACAATGAGCAGTTCTTC. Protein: CASSASSVSYNEQFF.

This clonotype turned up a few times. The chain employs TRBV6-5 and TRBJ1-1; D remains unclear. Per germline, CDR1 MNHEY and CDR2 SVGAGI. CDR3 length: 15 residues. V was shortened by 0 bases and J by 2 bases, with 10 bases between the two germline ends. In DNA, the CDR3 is TGTGCCAGCAGTTACTCAAGGGCAGGAAACACTGAAGCTTTCTTT. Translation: CASSYSRAGNTEAFF.